The rows below give T cell receptor beta chains drawn from one sample of a study of cytomegalovirus exposure and HLA in healthy donors. The assay was immunoSEQ multiplex PCR, and TCRdb's table has in-frame clones only and misses some. Of over 150,000 clones in the sample, approximately 81% were seen once. The sequencing sample was made of PBMCs. All receptors derive from a woman in her 30s in good health and CMV-seropositive. CDR3s include the opening cysteine and the closing phenylalanine or tryptophan. Fields, in order: J gene, V gene, clone size, D gene, CDR3 protein, CDR3 DNA. A D gene is named only where the DNA matches it firmly. Not every row has a clone size; where given, it reads once, few, many or a size class.

>TRBJ2-7|TRBV5-4|.|TRBD2
CASSPKRGAGREQYF
TGTGCCAGCAGCCCGAAGCGGGGGGCCGGGAGGGAGCAGTACTTC
>TRBJ1-2|TRBV19|.|.
CASSTLGANYGYTF
TGTGCCAGTAGTACCCTGGGCGCAAACTATGGCTACACCTTC
>TRBJ1-1|TRBV6-5|.|TRBD1
CASSYARGREAFF
TGTGCCAGCAGTTACGCCAGGGGGCGCGAAGCTTTCTTT
>TRBJ2-3|TRBV19|.|TRBD2
CASSTIAGGPRDTQYF
TGTGCCAGTAGTACCATAGCGGGGGGGCCTCGCGATACGCAGTATTTT
>TRBJ2-1|TRBV7-2|.|TRBD1
CASSLRTGGDEQFF
TGTGCCAGCAGCTTAAGGACAGGGGGCGATGAGCAGTTCTTC
>TRBJ2-7|TRBV6-6|few|TRBD1
CASSYPDRTHEQYF
TGTGCCAGCAGTTACCCGGACAGGACCCACGAGCAGTACTTC
>TRBJ2-1|TRBV27|.|.
CASSRTVYNEQFF
TGTGCCAGCAGCCGGACAGTTTACAATGAGCAGTTCTTC
>TRBJ1-1|TRBV4-3|.|.
CASSGAGGAHTEAFF
TGCGCCAGCAGCGGGGCGGGGGGGGCTCATACTGAAGCTTTCTTT
>TRBJ1-2|TRBV2|.|TRBD1
CASSLDRVDYGYTF
TGTGCCAGCAGCCTGGACAGGGTAGACTATGGCTACACCTTC
>TRBJ1-1|TRBV4-3|few|.
CASSQESRVGAFF
TGCGCCAGCAGCCAAGAGAGCAGGGTGGGGGCTTTCTTT
>TRBJ2-7|TRBV9|.|TRBD1
CASSVGLGTGEMGEQYF
TGTGCCAGCAGCGTAGGGCTTGGGACAGGGGAGATGGGCGAGCAGTACTTC
>TRBJ1-2|TRBV6-6|.|.
CASSQVYYGYTF
TGTGCCAGCAGTCAGGTCTACTATGGCTACACCTTC
>TRBJ1-5|TRBV4-3|.|TRBD1
CASSPLTGSGQPQHF
TGCGCCAGCAGCCCTTTGACAGGGTCAGGTCAGCCCCAGCATTTT
>TRBJ2-5|TRBV29-1|.|.
CSVRPRRLEGRETQYF
TGCAGCGTTCGCCCCCGGAGGTTAGAGGGGAGGGAGACCCAGTACTTC
>TRBJ1-2|TRBV5-6|.|.
CASSLGTVDGYTF
TGTGCCAGCAGCTTGGGGACAGTCGATGGCTACACCTTC
>TRBJ1-2|TRBV7-8|.|TRBD1
CASSLVILPGQGVPNYSYTF
TGTGCCAGCAGCTTAGTCATCCTCCCGGGGCAGGGGGTCCCTAACTATAGCTACACCTTC
>TRBJ1-3|TRBV6-1|.|TRBD1
CASTRDRVGNTIYF
TGTGCCAGCACCCGGGACAGAGTGGGAAACACCATATATTTT
>TRBJ1-1|TRBV19|.|.
CASSIDQGLGTEAFF
TGTGCCAGTAGTATAGATCAGGGCTTGGGCACTGAAGCTTTCTTT
>TRBJ1-4|TRBV5-1|.|.
CASSRELSEKLFF
TGCGCCAGCAGCAGAGAGCTGAGTGAAAAACTGTTTTTT
>TRBJ1-2|TRBV6-6|.|TRBD1
CASKVPGQKIDGYTF
TGTGCCAGCAAAGTACCGGGACAGAAGATTGATGGCTACACCTTC
>TRBJ1-2|TRBV5-6|.|TRBD1
CASSLGQGVSGGYTF
TGTGCCAGCAGCCTAGGACAGGGGGTGTCGGGTGGCTACACCTTC
>TRBJ2-7|TRBV30|.|.
CAWSGGWNLYEQYF
TGTGCCTGGAGTGGGGGCTGGAACTTGTACGAGCAGTACTTC
>TRBJ2-5|TRBV7-7|.|.
CASSTSSGLETQYF
TGTGCCAGCAGTACCAGCAGTGGGCTGGAGACCCAGTACTTC
>TRBJ1-6|TRBV5-1|.|TRBD1
CASSLAGTGGISPLHF
TGCGCCAGCAGCTTGGCAGGGACAGGGGGTATTTCACCCCTCCACTTT
>TRBJ1-2|TRBV9|.|TRBD1
CASSVGWDREGYTF
TGTGCCAGCAGCGTAGGGTGGGACAGGGAAGGCTACACCTTC
>TRBJ1-2|TRBV6-6|.|TRBD1
CASSLTGDVYGYTF
TGTGCCAGCAGCCTGACAGGGGATGTCTATGGCTACACCTTC
>TRBJ1-1|TRBV7-6|.|.
CASSLGQGTEAFF
TGTGCCAGCAGCTTAGGGCAGGGGACTGAAGCTTTCTTT
>TRBJ1-2|TRBV4-3|.|.
CASSLIPFTLDGGRGYTF
TGCGCCAGCAGCCTCATTCCTTTTACCTTGGACGGGGGTCGTGGCTACACCTTC
>TRBJ1-3|TRBV20-1|.|.
CSASFGNTIYF
TGCAGTGCTAGCTTCGGAAACACCATATATTTT
>TRBJ1-1|TRBV7-9|.|.
CSSSSWGEPEAFF
TGTTCCAGCAGCTCATGGGGGGAGCCAGAAGCTTTCTTT
>TRBJ1-3|TRBV7-9|.|.
CASTQGGNTIYF
TGTGCCAGCACCCAGGGGGGAAACACCATATATTTT
>TRBJ2-7|TRBV10-3|.|TRBD2
CAIGTSSYEQYF
TGTGCCATCGGGACTAGTTCCTACGAGCAGTACTTC
>TRBJ2-1|TRBV5-1|.|TRBD2
CASSSIAGGYNEQFF
TGCGCCAGCAGCTCGATAGCGGGGGGTTACAATGAGCAGTTCTTC
>TRBJ2-7|TRBV6-5|.|TRBD1
CASRTGTDYEQYF
TGTGCCAGCCGAACCGGGACAGACTACGAGCAGTACTTC
>TRBJ2-7|TRBV9|.|.
CASSAGAGYEQYF
TGTGCCAGCAGCGCAGGGGCAGGATACGAGCAGTACTTC
>TRBJ1-1|TRBV20-1|.|.
CSAPRTEAFF
TGCAGTGCTCCGAGGACTGAAGCTTTCTTT
>TRBJ1-2|TRBV7-9|.|TRBD1
CASSPGTVGYTF
TGTGCCAGCAGCCCCGGGACAGTTGGCTACACCTTC
>TRBJ2-1|TRBV5-4|.|.
CASSPALRNEQFF
TGTGCCAGCAGCCCCGCCCTGAGGAATGAGCAGTTCTTC
>TRBJ1-2|TRBV18|.|.
CASSPSILWDKHGYTF
TGTGCCAGCTCACCAAGTATTCTTTGGGACAAACATGGCTACACCTTC
>TRBJ2-7|TRBV11-1|.|TRBD1
CASSLVGPGGYEQYF
TGTGCCAGCAGCTTGGTAGGGCCAGGGGGCTACGAGCAGTACTTC
>TRBJ1-4|TRBV4-3|few|.
CASSRTNAREKLFF
TGCGCCAGCAGCCGAACTAACGCCCGGGAAAAACTGTTTTTT
>TRBJ1-1|TRBV6-5|.|.
CASSYSSHYTEAFF
TGTGCCAGCAGTTACTCGTCACATTACACTGAAGCTTTCTTT
>TRBJ2-7|TRBV10-3|.|TRBD1
CAISEGTGESYEQYF
TGTGCCATCAGCGAGGGGACAGGGGAGAGTTACGAGCAGTACTTC